This T cell receptor beta chain stems from a study of T cell responses to AZD1222 COVID-19 vaccine. Study at large: Researchers grouped second doses given at about 4 or about 12 weeks into one pool.

Study outcomes and limitations: Epitopes outside B.1.351 and B.1.1.7 mutated regions reportedly drew nearly half of spike TCRs.

Generated by immunoSEQ multiplex PCR, the TCRdb table keeps only in-frame clones and is missing some. The sample has about 160,000 clones, approximately 90% seen once. The CDR3 totals 15 residues. Germline lookup yields CDR1 MNHEY and CDR2 SMNVEV (reference sequence). Trimming stripped 5 bases from V and 0 bases from J, with 11 bases between. To note about this clone: The antigen is unknown.

The specimen was peripheral blood, collected on day 0 of AZD1222 vaccination. The source of this sequence is an adult in good health. This chain uses TRBV27 with TRBJ2-4; D not certain. Here the CDR3 reads CASSPPYLAKNIQYF. The CDR3 region has the DNA TGTGCCAGCAGTCCGCCGTATCTAGCCAAAAACATTCAGTACTTC.